This TCR beta chain appears in the sequencing data of a study of blood T cell repertoires in COVID-19. Study-wide context: Samples came from the United States, Italy and Spain, spanning acute and convalescent COVID-19. The analysed material was cDNA or gDNA that came from T cells, B-cell-depleted T cells, or PBMCs.

In the original analysis: Estimation of nucleated cell counts was performed using reference gene primer amplification. Sequenced by immunoSEQ multiplex PCR; TCRdb stores in-frame clones only, minus some. The V and J calls and the clone size are those of that table, but D and trimming were determined from the DNA. The sample yields 450,000 or so clones, 89% seen once. Looked up from germline, CDR1 is SNHLY and CDR2 is FYNNEI. The CDR3 has 15 residues. V shed 2 bases and J shed 0 bases, with 10 bases lying between them. Seattle patients were enrolled during active infection and followed longitudinally. Sequencing was performed on peripheral blood. The V and J genes are TRBV2 and TRBJ1-2; D possibly corresponds to TRBD1 (6 bases). The TCR sequence derives from a man between 18 and 35 years old with COVID-19, enrolled during active disease. DNA for the CDR3: TGTGCCAGCAGTGAAAGGCCAGGGGCTAACTATGGCTACACCTTC. Protein product: CASSERPGANYGYTF.